This T cell receptor (beta chain) originates from a study of Ad26.COV2.S vaccination and SARS-CoV-2 variants. Looking at the study overall: Into the muscle, Ad26.COV2.S was dosed once or twice, 56 days apart.

Study-level findings and limits: The analyses of TCR breadth and depth may have understated the size of total T cell responses.

Documented treatment: over 15 received Ad26.COV2.S at low or high dose, single or two shots; five or six received placebo; per-sample allocation not given. Sample collection was performed on day 63 after the first vaccine or placebo injection. Within Boston, the person who donated was an adult of 18-55 years. Assay: immunoSEQ multiplex PCR; the TCRdb copy retains only in-frame clones and omits some. The repertoire holds some 480,000 clones, with roughly 87% as singletons. To note about this clone: Its antigen is unidentified.

The clonotype was recovered from a person between 18 and 60 years old who received the Ad26.COV2.S COVID-19 vaccine or a placebo. The source was peripheral blood, collected in a trial of Ad26.COV2.S vaccine versus placebo.

The CDR3 protein is CASRSGLSNQPQHF. CDR3 coding DNA: TGTGCCAGCAGGTCGGGCCTTAGCAATCAGCCCCAGCATTTT. The chain has TRBV27 and TRBJ1-5; D call uncertain. The CDR3 consists of 14 residues. V was pared by 6 bases and J by 0 bases, with 9 bases between. Germline V lookup: CDR1 MNHEY, CDR2 SMNVEV (reference sequence).